Below are 9 T cell receptor beta chains sequenced from a single sample in a study of cytomegalovirus exposure and HLA in healthy donors. Primers: 60 Vbeta forward and 13 Jbeta reverse. Sequencing used immunoSEQ multiplex PCR; TCRdb keeps in-frame clones, though not all of them. The sample consists of approximately 270,000 clones, under 90% of them appearing once. The sequencing sample was made of PBMCs. The receptors were gathered from a girl aged 2 to 10 in good health and CMV-seronegative.

V and J are TRBV6-5 and TRBJ2-1; D remains ambiguous. Germline assignment: CDR1 MNHEY and CDR2 SVGAGI. CDR3 length equals 14 residues. V was cut by 2 bases and J by 6 bases, with 11 bases left in between. The CDR3 loop reads CASSYRYNRNEQFF. The CDR3, as DNA: TGTGCCAGCAGTTACAGATACAACCGCAATGAGCAGTTCTTC.

The chain combines TRBV25-1 with TRBJ2-5; no reliable D call. The DNA end is a closer match to TRBJ2-7, so the J assignment may be wrong. This CDR3 contains 11 residues. Germline V gene sequence: CDR1 MGHDK, CDR2 SYGVNS. CDR3 amino acids: CASSSYSEQYF. CDR3 sequence (DNA): TGTGCCAGCAGTTCGTACTCCGAGCAGTACTTC.

This chain links TRBV5-1 with TRBJ2-2, with 12 bases lining up with TRBD2. Per the germline V gene, CDR1 is SGHRS and CDR2 is YFSETQ. The CDR3 spans 17 residues. V dropped 1 base and J dropped 6; count of bases not matched to a gene: 7. The CDR3 nucleotides are TGCGCCAGCAGCTTGTCCCTAGCGGGAGGGCCTTCCGGGGAGCTGTTTTTT. Its translation is CASSLSLAGGPSGELFF.

This chain links TRBV28 with TRBJ2-5, with D possibly TRBD1 on 6 matching bases. V was clipped by 2 bases and J by 5 bases, with 24 bases between them. Germline CDR1 is MDHEN and CDR2 is SYDVKM. The CDR3 loop spans 18 amino acids. As DNA, the CDR3 is TGTGCCAGCAGTTTACGTTCCATCCCGCTTACCCAGGGGGAGACCCAGTACTTC. Translating gives CASSLRSIPLTQGETQYF.

The V and J genes are TRBV5-5 and TRBJ1-5; D is unresolved. Germline V gives CDR1 SGHKS, CDR2 YYEKEE (reference sequence). The CDR3 spans 13 residues. V was cut by 2 bases and J by 7 bases, with 10 bases left in between. The CDR3 DNA sequence: TGTGCCAGCAGCTTAAATTTGCAGCAGCCCCAGCATTTT. It specifies CASSLNLQQPQHF.

The rearrangement joins TRBV6-5 to TRBJ2-5; 8 bases line up with TRBD2. Per the germline V gene, CDR1 is MNHEY and CDR2 is SVGAGI. The CDR3 length is 15 residues. With 2 bases clipped from V and 4 bases from J, the junction kept 6 bases outside the gene matches. The DNA for the CDR3 is TGTGCCAGCAGTTACGCCGGGGGGGCCTTAGAGACCCAGTACTTC. Amino acid sequence: CASSYAGGALETQYF.

The CDR3, as DNA: TGTGCCAGCAGCGCCGGACTAGCGGGAGGGGTAGATACGCAGTATTTT. It is translated as CASSAGLAGGVDTQYF. The chain combines TRBV9 with TRBJ2-3; 15 positions agree with TRBD2. Per the germline V gene, CDR1 is SGDLS and CDR2 is YYNGEE. The CDR3 totals 16 residues. V was pared by 3 bases and J by 5 bases, with 4 bases of the junction left unmatched.

The gene calls are TRBV10-3 and TRBJ2-2, with TRBD2 matching 14 bases. CDR1 is ENHRY and CDR2 is SYGVKD in the germline V gene. The CDR3 totals 12 residues. The ends lost 11 bases at V and 13 bases at J; junction bases unmatched: 6. CDR3 amino acids: CAAGLAGGPLFF. The CDR3 nucleotides are TGTGCCGCCGGACTAGCGGGGGGACCGCTGTTTTTT.

CDR3 nucleotide sequence: TGTGCCAGCAGCTTAGCGTATCAGGGGAAGAGAAACTATGGCTACACCTTC. Protein: CASSLAYQGKRNYGYTF. The chain uses TRBV7-9 and TRBJ1-2; D perhaps matches TRBD1 (6 bases). Trimming pared 0 bases from V and 2 bases from J, leaving 16 bases between. Germline V gene lookup returns CDR1 SEHNR and CDR2 FQNEAQ (reference sequence). This CDR3 has 17 amino acids. Full variable domain (outside the CDR3, taken from reference TRBV7-9 and TRBJ1-2): DTGVSQNPRHKITKRGQNVTFRCDPISEHNRLYWYRQTLGQGPEFLTYFQNEAQLEKSRLLSDRFSAERPKGSFSTLEIQRTEQGDSAMYLCASSLAYQGKRNYGYTFGSGTRLTVV.